This T cell receptor beta chain was captured by sequencing in a study of blood T cell repertoires in COVID-19. About the study: T cells, B-cell-depleted T cells, or PBMCs provided the cDNA or gDNA that served as material.

Germline assignment: CDR1 MDHEN and CDR2 SYDVKM. Germline trimming cut 6 bases from V and 5 bases from J; bases unmatched to any gene: 17. The CDR3 has 20 residues. In the original processing: Estimation of nucleated cell counts relied on the amplification of reference gene primers. Repertoires were generated with immunoSEQ multiplex PCR, while TCRdb's copy carries only in-frame clones and drops some. Clone size and V and J calls were adopted from that table, with D and trimming inferred from the DNA. In the table there are around 100,000 clones, roughly 92% of which are singletons. The chain couples TRBV28 to TRBJ2-2, with 14 bases matching TRBD2. This sequence was found in a man in his 70s with acute or convalescent COVID-19. The sample consisted of peripheral blood. CDR3 region: CASRSPGTSGSRRLTGELFF. Written as DNA, the CDR3 is TGTGCCAGCAGATCCCCCGGGACTAGCGGGAGCCGCCGTTTAACCGGGGAGCTGTTTTTT. Looking up the rest from reference TRBV28 and TRBJ2-2 gives the full variable domain: DVKVTQSSRYLVKRTGEKVFLECVQDMDHENMFWYRQDPGLGLRLIYFSYDVKMKEKGDIPEGYSVSREKKERFSLILESASTNQTSMYLCASRSPGTSGSRRLTGELFFGEGSRLTVL.